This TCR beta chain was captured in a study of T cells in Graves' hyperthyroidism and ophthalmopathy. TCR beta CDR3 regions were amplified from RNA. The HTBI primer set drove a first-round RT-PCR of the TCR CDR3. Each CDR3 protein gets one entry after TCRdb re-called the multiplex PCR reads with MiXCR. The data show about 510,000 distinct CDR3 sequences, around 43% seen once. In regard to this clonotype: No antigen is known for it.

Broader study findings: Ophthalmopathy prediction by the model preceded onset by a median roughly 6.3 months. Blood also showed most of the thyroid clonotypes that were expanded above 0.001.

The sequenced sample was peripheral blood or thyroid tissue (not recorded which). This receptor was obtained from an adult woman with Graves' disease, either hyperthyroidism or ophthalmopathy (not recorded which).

CDR3 in amino acids: CASSYPGDGETQYF. The CDR3 nucleotides read TGTGCCAGCAGCTATCCGGGAGATGGTGAGACCCAGTACTTC. The chain joins TRBV7-2 to TRBJ2-5; possibly TRBD2 for D (6 bases). In germline, CDR1 is SGHTA, CDR2 FQGNSA. Between the trimmed V and J ends, which lost 4 bases and 5 bases, there was a span of 14 bases. CDR3 length: 14 residues.